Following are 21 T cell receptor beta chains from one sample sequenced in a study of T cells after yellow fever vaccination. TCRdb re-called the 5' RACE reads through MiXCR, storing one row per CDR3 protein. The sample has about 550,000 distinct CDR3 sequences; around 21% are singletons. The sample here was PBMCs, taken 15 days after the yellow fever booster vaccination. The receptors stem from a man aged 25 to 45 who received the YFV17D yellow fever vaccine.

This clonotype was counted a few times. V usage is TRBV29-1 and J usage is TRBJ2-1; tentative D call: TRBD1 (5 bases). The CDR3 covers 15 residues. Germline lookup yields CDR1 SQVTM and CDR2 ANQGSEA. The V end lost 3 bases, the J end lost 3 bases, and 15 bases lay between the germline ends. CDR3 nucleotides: TGCAGCGTTGATATTTGGACAATGGTCTACAATGAGCAGTTCTTC. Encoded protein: CSVDIWTMVYNEQFF.

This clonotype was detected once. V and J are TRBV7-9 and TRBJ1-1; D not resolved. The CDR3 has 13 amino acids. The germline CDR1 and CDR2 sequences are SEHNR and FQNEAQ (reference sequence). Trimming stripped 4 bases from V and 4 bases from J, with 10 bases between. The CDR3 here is CASSSWGSTEAFF. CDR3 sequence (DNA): TGTGCCAGCAGCTCTTGGGGTAGCACTGAAGCTTTCTTT.

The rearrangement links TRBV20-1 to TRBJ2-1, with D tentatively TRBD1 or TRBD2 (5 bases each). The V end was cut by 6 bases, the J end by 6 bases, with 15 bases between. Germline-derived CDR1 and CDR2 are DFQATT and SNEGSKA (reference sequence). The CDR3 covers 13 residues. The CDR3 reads CSAPGTGLNEQFF. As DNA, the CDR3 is TGCAGTGCCCCGGGGACGGGGCTCAATGAGCAGTTCTTC.

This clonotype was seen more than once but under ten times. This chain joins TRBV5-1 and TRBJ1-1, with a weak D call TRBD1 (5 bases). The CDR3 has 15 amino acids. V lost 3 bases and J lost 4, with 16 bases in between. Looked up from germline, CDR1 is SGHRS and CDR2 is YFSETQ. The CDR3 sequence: CASSSGGALSTEAFF. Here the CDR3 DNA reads TGCGCCAGCAGCTCTGGGGGAGCCCTTAGCACTGAAGCTTTCTTT.

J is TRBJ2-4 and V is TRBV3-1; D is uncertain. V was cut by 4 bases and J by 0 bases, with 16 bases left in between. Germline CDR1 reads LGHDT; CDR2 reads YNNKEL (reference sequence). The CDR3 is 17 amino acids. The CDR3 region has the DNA TGTGCCAGCAGCCCCCACAAAGGCGTCTTAGCCAAAAACATTCAGTACTTC. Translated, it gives CASSPHKGVLAKNIQYF.

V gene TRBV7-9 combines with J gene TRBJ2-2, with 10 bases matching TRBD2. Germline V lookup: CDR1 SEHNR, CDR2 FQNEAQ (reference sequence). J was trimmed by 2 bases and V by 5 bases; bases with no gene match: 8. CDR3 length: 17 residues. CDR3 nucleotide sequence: TGTGCCAGCAGCCCTTATAGCGGGAGGCCCAACACCGGGGAGCTGTTTTTT. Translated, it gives CASSPYSGRPNTGELFF.

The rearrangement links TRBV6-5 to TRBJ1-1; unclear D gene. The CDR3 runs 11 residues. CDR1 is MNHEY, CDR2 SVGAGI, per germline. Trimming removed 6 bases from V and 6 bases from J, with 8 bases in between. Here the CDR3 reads CASRNGAEAFF. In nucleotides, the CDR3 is TGTGCCAGCAGGAATGGAGCTGAAGCTTTCTTT.

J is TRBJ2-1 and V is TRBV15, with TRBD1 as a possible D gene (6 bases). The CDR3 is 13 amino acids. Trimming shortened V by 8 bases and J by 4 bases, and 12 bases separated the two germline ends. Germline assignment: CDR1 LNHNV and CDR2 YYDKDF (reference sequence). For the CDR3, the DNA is TGTGCCACCGATACAACAGGGTACAATGAGCAGTTCTTC. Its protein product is CATDTTGYNEQFF. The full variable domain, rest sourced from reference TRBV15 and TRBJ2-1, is DAMVIQNPRYQVTQFGKPVTLSCSQTLNHNVMYWYQQKSSQAPKLLFHYYDKDFNNEADTPDNFQSRRPNTSFCFLDIRSPGLGDTAMYLCATDTTGYNEQFFGPGTRLTVL.

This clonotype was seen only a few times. The CDR3 sequence: CASSIHHLAGSANTGELFF. Here the CDR3 DNA reads TGTGCCAGCAGCATCCACCATCTAGCGGGATCCGCGAACACCGGGGAGCTGTTTTTT. V usage is TRBV21-1 and J usage is TRBJ2-2; the table's D call, TRBD2, has no DNA check behind it. TRBV21-1 is labeled a pseudogene. This CDR3 has 19 amino acids.

The CDR3 spells CASLMRGTFDEQYF. The CDR3 nucleotides read TGTGCCAGCTTGATGAGGGGGACATTTGACGAGCAGTACTTC. The chain couples TRBV6-1 to TRBJ2-7, with D perhaps TRBD1 (6 bases). The CDR3 has 14 amino acids. Germline CDR1 MNHNS, CDR2 SASEGT. Trimming stripped 8 bases from V and 5 bases from J, with 19 bases between.

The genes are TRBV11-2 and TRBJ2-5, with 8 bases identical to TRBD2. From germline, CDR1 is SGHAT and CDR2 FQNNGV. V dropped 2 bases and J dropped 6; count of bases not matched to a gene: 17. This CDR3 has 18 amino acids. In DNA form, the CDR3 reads TGTGCCAGCAGCTTAAGCTCCATCGGCAGCGGGAGTCAAAAGACCCAGTACTTC. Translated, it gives CASSLSSIGSGSQKTQYF.

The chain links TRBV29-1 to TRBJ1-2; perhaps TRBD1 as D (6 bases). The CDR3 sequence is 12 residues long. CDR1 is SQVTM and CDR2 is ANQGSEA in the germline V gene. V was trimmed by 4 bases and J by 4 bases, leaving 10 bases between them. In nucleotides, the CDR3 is TGCAGCGTTGGAGGGGGAAGCTATGGCTACACCTTC. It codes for CSVGGGSYGYTF.

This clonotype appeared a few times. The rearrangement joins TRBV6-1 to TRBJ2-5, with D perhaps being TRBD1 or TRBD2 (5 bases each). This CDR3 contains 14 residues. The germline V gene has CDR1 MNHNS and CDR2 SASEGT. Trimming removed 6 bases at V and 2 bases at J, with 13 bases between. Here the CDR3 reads CASRLLGVQETQYF. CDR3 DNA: TGTGCCAGCAGACTGTTGGGGGTTCAAGAGACCCAGTACTTC.

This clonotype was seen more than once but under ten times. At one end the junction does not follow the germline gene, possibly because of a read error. The CDR3 sequence: CAINQREGTDTQYF. The CDR3 DNA follows: TGTGCCATCAATCAGCGGGAGGGCACGGATACGCAGTATTTT. The V gene is TRBV10-3, the J gene TRBJ2-3; 10 bases fit TRBD2. In germline, CDR1 is ENHRY, CDR2 SYGVKD. The CDR3 extends over 14 amino acids.

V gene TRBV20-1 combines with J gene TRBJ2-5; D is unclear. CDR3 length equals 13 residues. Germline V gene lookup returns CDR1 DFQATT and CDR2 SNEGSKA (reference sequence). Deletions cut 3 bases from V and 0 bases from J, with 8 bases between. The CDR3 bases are TGCAGTGCTAGTAGTTCGTACCAAGAGACCCAGTACTTC. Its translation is CSASSSYQETQYF.

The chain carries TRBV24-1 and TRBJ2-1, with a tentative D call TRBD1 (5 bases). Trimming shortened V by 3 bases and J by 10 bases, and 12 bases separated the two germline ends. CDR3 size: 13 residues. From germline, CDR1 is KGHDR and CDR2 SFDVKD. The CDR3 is CATSDPGSWEQFF. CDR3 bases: TGTGCCACCAGTGATCCAGGGTCTTGGGAGCAGTTCTTC.

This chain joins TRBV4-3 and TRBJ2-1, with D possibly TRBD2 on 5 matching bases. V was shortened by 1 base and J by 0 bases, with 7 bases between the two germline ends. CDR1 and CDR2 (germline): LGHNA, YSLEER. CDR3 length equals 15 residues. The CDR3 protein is CASSQARDSYNEQFF. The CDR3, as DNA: TGCGCCAGCAGCCAAGCTCGGGACTCCTACAATGAGCAGTTCTTC.

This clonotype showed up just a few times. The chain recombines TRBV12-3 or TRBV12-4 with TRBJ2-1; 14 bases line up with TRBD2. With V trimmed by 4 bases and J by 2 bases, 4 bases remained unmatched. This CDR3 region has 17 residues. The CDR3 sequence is CASSSRLAGGPYNEQFF. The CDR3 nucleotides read TGTGCCAGCAGTTCCCGACTAGCGGGAGGGCCCTACAATGAGCAGTTCTTC.

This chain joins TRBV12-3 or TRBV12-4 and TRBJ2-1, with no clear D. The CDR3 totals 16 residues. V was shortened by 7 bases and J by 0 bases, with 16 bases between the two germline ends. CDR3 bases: TGTGCCAGCAAAGCACTCCAGAGTTCCTCCTACAATGAGCAGTTCTTC. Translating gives CASKALQSSSYNEQFF.

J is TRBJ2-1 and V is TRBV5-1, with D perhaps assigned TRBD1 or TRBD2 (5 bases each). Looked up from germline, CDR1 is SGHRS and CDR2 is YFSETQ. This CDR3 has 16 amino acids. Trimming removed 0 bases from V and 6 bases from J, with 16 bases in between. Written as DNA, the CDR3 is TGCGCCAGCAGCTTGGTGGTCTCTGAAGGGACCAATGAGCAGTTCTTC. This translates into CASSLVVSEGTNEQFF.

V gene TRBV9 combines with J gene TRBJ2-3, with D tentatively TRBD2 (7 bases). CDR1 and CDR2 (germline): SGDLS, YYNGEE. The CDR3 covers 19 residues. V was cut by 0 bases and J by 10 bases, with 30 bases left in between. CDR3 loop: CASSVEDQVGLTRPGAQYF. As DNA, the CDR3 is TGTGCCAGCAGCGTAGAGGATCAAGTGGGACTAACCCGCCCAGGGGCGCAGTATTTT.